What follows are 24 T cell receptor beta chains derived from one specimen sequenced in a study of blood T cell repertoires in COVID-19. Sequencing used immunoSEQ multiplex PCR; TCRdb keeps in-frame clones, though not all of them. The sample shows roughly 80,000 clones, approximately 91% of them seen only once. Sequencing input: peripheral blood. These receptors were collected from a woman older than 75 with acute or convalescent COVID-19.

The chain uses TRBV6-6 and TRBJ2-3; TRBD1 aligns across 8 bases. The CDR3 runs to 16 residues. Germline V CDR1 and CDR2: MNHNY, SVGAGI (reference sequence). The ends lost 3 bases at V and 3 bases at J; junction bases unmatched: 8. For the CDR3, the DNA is TGTGCCAGCAGTTATCGAACAGGGGGGTCAACAGATACGCAGTATTTT. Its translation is CASSYRTGGSTDTQYF.

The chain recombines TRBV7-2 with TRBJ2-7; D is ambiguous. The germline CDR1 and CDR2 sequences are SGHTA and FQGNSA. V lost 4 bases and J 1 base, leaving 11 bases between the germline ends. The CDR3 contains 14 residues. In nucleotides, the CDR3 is TGTGCCAGCAGCTCCCGTCTGTTTTCCTACGAGCAGTACTTC. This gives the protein CASSSRLFSYEQYF.

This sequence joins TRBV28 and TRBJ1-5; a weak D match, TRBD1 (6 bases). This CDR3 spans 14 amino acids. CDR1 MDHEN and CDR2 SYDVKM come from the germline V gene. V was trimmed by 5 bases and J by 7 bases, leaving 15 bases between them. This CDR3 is CASSLLGAQQPQHF. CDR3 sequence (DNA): TGTGCCAGCAGTCTTTTGGGGGCTCAACAGCCCCAGCATTTT.

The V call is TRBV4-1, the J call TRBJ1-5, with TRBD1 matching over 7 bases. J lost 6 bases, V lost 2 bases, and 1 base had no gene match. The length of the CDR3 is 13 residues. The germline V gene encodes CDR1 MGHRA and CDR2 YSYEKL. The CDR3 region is CASSQTGAQPQHF. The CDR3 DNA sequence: TGCGCCAGCAGCCAAACAGGGGCTCAGCCCCAGCATTTT.

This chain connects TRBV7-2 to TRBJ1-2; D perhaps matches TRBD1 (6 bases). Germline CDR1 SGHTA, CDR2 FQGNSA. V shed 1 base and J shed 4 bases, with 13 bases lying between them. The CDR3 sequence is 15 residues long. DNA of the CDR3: TGTGCCAGCAGCTTAGTAGGGGGGGTCGGCTATGGCTACACCTTC. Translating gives CASSLVGGVGYGYTF.

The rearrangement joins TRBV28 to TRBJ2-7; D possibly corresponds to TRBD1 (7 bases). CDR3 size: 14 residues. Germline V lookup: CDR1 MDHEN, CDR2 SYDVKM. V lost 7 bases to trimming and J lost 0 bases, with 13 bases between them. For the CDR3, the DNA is TGTGCCAGCATCGGCAGGGGGGACTCCTACGAGCAGTACTTC. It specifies CASIGRGDSYEQYF.

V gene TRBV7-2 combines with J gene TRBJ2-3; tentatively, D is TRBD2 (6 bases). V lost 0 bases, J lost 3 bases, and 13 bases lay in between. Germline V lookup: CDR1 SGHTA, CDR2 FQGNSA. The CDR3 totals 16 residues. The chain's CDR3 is CASSLALGSWTDTQYF. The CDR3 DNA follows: TGTGCCAGCAGCTTAGCGCTCGGGAGTTGGACAGATACGCAGTATTTT. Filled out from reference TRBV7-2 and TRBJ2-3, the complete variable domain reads GAGVSQSPSNKVTEKGKDVELRCDPISGHTALYWYRQSLGQGLEFLIYFQGNSAPDKSGLPSDRFSAERTGGSVSTLTIQRTQQEDSAVYLCASSLALGSWTDTQYFGPGTRLTVL.

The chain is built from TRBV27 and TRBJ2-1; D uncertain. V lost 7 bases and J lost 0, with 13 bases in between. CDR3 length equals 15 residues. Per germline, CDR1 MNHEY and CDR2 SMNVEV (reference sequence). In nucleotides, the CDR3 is TGTGCCAGCAAAAAGGAACCTAGCTCCTACAATGAGCAGTTCTTC. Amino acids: CASKKEPSSYNEQFF.

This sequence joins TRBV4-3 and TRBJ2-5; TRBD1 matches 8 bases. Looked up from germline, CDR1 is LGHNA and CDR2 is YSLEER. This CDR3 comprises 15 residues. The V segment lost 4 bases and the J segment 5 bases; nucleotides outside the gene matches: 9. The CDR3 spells CASSPRAQGAETQYF. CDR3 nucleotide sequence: TGCGCCAGCAGCCCCAGGGCCCAGGGGGCTGAGACCCAGTACTTC.

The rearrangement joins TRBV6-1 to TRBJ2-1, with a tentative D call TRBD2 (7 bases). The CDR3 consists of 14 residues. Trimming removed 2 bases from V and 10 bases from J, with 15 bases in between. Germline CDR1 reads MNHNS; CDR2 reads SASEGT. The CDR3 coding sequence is TGTGCCAGCAGTGAATGGAGGGGGGGTGGCGAGCAGTTCTTC. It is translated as CASSEWRGGGEQFF.

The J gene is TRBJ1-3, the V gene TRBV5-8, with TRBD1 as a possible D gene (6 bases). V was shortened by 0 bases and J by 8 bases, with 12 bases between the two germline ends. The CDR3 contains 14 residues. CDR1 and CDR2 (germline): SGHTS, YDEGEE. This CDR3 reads CASSLVWGRDTIYF. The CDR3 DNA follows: TGTGCCAGCAGCTTGGTCTGGGGGCGAGACACCATATATTTT.

The CDR3 DNA is TGTGCCAGCAGCTTAGACAGCCTCAATCAGCCCCAGCATTTT. This gives the protein CASSLDSLNQPQHF. V usage is TRBV7-9 and J usage is TRBJ1-5, with D unresolved. This CDR3 contains 14 residues. Per germline, CDR1 SEHNR and CDR2 FQNEAQ (reference sequence). V shed 1 base and J shed 3 bases, with 7 bases lying between them.

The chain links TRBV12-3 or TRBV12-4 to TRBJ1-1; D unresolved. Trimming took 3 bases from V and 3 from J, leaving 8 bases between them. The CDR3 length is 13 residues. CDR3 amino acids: CASSFRRDTEAFF. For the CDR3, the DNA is TGTGCCAGCAGTTTCAGGCGGGACACTGAAGCTTTCTTT.

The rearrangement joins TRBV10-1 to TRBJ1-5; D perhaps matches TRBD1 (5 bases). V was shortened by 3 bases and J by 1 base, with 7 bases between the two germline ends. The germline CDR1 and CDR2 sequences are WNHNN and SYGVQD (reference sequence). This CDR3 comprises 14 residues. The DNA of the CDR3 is TGCGCCAGCAGTGAAGGGGAAAGCAATCAGCCCCAGCATTTT. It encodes CASSEGESNQPQHF.

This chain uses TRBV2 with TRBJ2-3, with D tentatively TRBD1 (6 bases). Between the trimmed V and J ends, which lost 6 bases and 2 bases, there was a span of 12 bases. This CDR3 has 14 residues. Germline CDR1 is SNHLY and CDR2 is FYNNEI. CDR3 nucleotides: TGTGCCAGCAGCTCCCGACAGGTCACAGATACGCAGTATTTT. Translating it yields CASSSRQVTDTQYF.

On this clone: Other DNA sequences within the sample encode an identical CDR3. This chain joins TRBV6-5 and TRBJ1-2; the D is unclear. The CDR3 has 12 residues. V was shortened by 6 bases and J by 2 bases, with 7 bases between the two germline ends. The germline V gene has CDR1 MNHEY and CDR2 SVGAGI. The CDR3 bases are TGTGCCAGCAGGGAGAACAACTATGGCTACACCTTC. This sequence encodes CASRENNYGYTF.

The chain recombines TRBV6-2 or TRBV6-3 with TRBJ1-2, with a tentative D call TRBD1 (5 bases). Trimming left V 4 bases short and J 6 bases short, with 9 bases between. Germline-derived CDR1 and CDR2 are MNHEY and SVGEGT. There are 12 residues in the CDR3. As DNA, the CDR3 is TGTGCCAGCAGTTTTATAGGGGATGGCTACACCTTC. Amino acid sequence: CASSFIGDGYTF.

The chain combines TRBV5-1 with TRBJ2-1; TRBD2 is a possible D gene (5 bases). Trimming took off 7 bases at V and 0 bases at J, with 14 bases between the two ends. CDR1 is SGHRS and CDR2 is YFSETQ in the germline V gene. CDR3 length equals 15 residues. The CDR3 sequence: CASRGYGSSYNEQFF. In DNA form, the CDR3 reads TGCGCCAGCCGGGGATATGGAAGCTCCTACAATGAGCAGTTCTTC.

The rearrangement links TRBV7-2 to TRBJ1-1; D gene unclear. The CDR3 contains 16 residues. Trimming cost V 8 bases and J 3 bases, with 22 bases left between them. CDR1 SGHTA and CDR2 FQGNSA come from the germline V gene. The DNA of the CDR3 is TGTGCCAGCGGCCGGGATCTTAGGTCTGTGGACACTGAAGCTTTCTTT. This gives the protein CASGRDLRSVDTEAFF.

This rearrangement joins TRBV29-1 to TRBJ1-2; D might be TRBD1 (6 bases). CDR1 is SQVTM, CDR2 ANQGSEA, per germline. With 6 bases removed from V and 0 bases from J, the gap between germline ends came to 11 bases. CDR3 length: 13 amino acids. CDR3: CSVSRTANYGYTF. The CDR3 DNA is TGCAGCGTAAGCAGGACAGCTAACTATGGCTACACCTTC.

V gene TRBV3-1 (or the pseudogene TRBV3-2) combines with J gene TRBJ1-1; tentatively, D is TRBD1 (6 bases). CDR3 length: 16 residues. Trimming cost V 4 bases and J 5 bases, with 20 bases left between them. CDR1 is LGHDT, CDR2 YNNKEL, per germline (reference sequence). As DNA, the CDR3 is TGTGCCAGCAGCCTGAGACAGGTCGCCCTGAGAACTGAAGCTTTCTTT. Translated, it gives CASSLRQVALRTEAFF.

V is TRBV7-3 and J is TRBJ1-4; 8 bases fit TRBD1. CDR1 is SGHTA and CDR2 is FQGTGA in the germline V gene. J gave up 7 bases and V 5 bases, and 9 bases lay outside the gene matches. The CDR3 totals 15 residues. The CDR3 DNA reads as TGTGCCAGCAGCGCTACAGGCGGGACAGGTGAAAAACTGTTTTTT. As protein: CASSATGGTGEKLFF.

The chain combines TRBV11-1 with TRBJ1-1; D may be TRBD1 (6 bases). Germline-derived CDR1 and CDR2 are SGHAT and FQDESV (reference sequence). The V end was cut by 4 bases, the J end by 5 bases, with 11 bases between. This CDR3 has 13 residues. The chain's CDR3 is CASSSQGSTEAFF. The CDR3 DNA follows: TGTGCCAGCAGCTCTCAGGGGAGTACTGAAGCTTTCTTT.

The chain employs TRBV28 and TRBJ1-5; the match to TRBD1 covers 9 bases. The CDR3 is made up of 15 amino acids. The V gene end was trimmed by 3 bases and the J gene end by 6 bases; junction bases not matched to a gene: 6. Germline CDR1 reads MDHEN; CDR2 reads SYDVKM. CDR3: CASSFVTGGSQPQHF. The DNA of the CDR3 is TGTGCCAGCAGTTTCGTAACAGGGGGCAGTCAGCCCCAGCATTTT.